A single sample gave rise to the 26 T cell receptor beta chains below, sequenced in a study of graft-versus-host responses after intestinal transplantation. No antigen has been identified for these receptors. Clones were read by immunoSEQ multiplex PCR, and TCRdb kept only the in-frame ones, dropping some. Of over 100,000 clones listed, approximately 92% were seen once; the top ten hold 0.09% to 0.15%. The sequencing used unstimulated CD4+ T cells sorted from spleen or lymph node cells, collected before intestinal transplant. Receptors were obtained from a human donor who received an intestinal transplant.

The CDR3 is CASSPRDGAAGNTIYF. The CDR3 coding sequence is TGTGCCAGCAGCCCCCGGGACGGAGCCGCTGGAAACACCATATATTTT. This sequence joins TRBV11-2 and TRBJ1-3; D may be TRBD1 (5 bases). CDR1 is SGHAT, CDR2 FQNNGV, per germline. Trimming took 5 bases from V and 2 from J, leaving 16 bases between them. There are 16 residues in the CDR3. Using reference TRBV11-2 and TRBJ1-3 for the parts outside the CDR3, the full variable domain is EAGVAQSPRYKIIEKRQSVAFWCNPISGHATLYWYQQILGQGPKLLIQFQNNGVVDDSQLPKDRFSAERLKGVDSTLKIQPAKLEDSAVYLCASSPRDGAAGNTIYFGEGSWLTVV.

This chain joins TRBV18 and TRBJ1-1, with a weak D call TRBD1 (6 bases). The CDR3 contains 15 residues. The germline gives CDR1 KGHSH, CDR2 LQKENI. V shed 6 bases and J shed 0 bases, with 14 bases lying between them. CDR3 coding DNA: TGTGCCAGCTCGACGGACAGTAGCATGAACACTGAAGCTTTCTTT. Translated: CASSTDSSMNTEAFF.

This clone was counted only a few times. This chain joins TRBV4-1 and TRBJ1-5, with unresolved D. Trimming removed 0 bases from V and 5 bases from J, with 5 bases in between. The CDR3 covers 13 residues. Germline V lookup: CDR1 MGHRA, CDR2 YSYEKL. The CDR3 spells CASSQEGHQPQHF. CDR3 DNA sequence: TGCGCCAGCAGCCAAGAAGGCCATCAGCCCCAGCATTTT.

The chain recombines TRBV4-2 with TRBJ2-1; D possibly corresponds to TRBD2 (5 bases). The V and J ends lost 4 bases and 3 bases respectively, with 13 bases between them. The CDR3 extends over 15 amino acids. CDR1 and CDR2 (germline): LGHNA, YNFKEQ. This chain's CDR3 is CASSLERTYYNEQFF. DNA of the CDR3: TGTGCCAGCAGCCTGGAGCGGACCTACTACAATGAGCAGTTCTTC.

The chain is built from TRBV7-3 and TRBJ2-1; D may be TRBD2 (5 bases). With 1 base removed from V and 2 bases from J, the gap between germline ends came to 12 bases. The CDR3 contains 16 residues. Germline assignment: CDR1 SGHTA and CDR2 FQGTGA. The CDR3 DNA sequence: TGTGCCAGCAGCTTAAGCAGGCCCGGGGCCTACAATGAGCAGTTCTTC. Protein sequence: CASSLSRPGAYNEQFF.

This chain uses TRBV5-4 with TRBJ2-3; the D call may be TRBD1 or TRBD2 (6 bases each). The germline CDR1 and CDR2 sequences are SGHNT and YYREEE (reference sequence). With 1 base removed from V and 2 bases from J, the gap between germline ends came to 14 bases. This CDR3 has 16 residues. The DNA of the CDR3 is TGTGCCAGCAGCTTGTACGGGGGCCCAGACACAGATACGCAGTATTTT. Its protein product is CASSLYGGPDTDTQYF.

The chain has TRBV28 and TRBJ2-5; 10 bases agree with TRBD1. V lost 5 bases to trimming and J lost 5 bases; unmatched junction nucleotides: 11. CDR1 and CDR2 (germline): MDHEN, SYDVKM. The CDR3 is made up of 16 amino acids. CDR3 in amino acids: CASSNRRTGGKETQYF. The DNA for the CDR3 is TGTGCCAGCAGTAATCGACGGACAGGGGGAAAGGAGACCCAGTACTTC.

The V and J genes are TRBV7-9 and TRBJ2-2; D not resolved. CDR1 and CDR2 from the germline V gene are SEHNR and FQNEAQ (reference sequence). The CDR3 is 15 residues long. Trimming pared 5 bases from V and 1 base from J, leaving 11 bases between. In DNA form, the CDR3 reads TGTGCCAGCAGCCCATCGCTCCTGAACACCGGGGAGCTGTTTTTT. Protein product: CASSPSLLNTGELFF.

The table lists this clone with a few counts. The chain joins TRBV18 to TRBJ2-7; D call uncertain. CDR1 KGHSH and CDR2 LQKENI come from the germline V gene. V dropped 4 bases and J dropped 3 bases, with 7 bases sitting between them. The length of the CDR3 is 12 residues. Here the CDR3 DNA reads TGTGCCAGCTCACAGTTCGACTACGAGCAGTACTTC. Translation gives CASSQFDYEQYF.

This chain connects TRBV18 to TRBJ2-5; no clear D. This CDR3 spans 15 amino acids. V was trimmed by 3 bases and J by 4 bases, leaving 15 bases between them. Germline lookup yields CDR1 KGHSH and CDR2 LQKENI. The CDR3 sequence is CASSPETATTETQYF. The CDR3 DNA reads TGTGCCAGCTCACCCGAGACGGCAACGACAGAGACCCAGTACTTC.

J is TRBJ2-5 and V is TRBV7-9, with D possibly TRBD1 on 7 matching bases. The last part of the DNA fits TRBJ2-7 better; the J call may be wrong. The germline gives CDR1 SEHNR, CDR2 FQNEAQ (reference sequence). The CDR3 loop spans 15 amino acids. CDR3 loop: CASTDAGQRRYEQYF. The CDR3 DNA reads TGTGCCAGCACCGACGCGGGACAGCGTCGATACGAGCAGTACTTC.

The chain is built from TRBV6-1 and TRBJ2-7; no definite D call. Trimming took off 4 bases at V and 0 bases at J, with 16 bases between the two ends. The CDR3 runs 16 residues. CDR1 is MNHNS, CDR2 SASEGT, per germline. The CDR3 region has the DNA TGTGCCAGCAGTGTCACTGACCTACGAAACTCCTACGAGCAGTACTTC. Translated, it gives CASSVTDLRNSYEQYF.

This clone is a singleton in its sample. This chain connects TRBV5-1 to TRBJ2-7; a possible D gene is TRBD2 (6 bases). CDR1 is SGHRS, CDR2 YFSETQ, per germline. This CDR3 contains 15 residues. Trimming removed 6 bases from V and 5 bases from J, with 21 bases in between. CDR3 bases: TGCGCCAGCACCTTTGGGGGGATCAGGGAACACGAGCAGTACTTC. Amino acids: CASTFGGIREHEQYF.

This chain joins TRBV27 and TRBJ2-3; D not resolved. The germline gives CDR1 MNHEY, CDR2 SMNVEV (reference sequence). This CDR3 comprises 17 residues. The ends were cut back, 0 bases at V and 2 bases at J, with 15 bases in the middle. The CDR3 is CASSLSTWYRSTDTQYF. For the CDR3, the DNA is TGTGCCAGCAGTTTATCTACTTGGTACAGATCCACAGATACGCAGTATTTT.

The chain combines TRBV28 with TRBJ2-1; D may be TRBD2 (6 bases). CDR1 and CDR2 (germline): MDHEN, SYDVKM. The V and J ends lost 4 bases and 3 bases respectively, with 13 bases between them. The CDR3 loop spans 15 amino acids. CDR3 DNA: TGTGCCAGCAGTTCGGCCGGGACTGGCTACAATGAGCAGTTCTTC. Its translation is CASSSAGTGYNEQFF.

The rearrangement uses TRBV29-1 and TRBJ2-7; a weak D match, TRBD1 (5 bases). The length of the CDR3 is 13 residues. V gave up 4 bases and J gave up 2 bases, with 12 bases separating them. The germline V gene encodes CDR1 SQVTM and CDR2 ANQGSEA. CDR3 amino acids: CSVGNTGTYEQYF. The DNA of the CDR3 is TGCAGCGTTGGGAACACAGGCACCTACGAGCAGTACTTC.

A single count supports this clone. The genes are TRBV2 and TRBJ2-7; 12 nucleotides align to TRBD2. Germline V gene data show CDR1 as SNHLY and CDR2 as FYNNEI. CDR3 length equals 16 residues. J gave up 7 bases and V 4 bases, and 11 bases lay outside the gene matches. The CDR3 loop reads CASSGELAGGRGEQYF. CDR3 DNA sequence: TGTGCCAGCAGTGGGGAACTAGCGGGAGGTCGAGGAGAGCAGTACTTC.

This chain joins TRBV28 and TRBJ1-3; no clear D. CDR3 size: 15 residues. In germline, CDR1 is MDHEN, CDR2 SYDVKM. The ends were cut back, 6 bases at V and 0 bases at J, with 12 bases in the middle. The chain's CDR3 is CASSSQPNSGNTIYF. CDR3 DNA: TGTGCCAGCAGCTCCCAACCTAACTCTGGAAACACCATATATTTT.

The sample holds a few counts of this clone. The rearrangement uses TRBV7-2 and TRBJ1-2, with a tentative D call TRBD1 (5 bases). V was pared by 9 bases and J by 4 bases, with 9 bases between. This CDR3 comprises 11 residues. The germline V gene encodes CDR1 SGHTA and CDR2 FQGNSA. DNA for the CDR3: TGTGCCAGTTTAGGGGTCTATGGCTACACCTTC. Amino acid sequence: CASLGVYGYTF. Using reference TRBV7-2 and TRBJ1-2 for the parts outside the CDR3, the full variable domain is GAGVSQSPSNKVTEKGKDVELRCDPISGHTALYWYRQSLGQGLEFLIYFQGNSAPDKSGLPSDRFSAERTGGSVSTLTIQRTQQEDSAVYLCASLGVYGYTFGSGTRLTVV.

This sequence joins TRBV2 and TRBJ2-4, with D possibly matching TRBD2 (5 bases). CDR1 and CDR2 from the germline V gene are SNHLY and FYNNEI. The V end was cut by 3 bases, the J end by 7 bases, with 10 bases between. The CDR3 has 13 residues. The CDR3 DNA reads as TGTGCCAGCAGTGACGAGGGAGAGAACATTCAGTACTTC. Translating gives CASSDEGENIQYF.

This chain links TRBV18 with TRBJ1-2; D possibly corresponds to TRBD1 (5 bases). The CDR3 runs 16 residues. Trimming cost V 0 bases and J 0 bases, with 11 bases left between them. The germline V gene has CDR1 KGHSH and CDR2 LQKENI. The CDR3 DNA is TGTGCCAGCTCACCACCAAGCAGGGCCTCTAACTATGGCTACACCTTC. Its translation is CASSPPSRASNYGYTF.

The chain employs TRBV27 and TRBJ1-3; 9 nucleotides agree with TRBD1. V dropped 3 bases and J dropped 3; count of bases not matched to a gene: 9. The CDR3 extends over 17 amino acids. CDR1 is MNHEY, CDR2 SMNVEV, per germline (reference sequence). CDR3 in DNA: TGTGCCAGCAGTTTGAGAGGGACAGGGTTGGGTGGAAACACCATATATTTT. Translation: CASSLRGTGLGGNTIYF.

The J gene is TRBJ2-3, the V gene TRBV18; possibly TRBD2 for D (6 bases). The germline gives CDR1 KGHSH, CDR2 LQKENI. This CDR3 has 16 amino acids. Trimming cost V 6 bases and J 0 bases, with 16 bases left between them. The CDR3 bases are TGTGCCAGCTCGCCCCCGGGCGGGACTAGCACAGATACGCAGTATTTT. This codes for CASSPPGGTSTDTQYF.

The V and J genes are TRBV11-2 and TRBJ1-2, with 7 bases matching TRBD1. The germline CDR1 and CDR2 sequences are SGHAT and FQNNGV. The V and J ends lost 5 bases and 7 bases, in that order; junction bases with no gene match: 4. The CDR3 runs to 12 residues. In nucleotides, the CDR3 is TGTGCCAGCAGCCCGACAGGGTCTGGCTACACCTTC. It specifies CASSPTGSGYTF.

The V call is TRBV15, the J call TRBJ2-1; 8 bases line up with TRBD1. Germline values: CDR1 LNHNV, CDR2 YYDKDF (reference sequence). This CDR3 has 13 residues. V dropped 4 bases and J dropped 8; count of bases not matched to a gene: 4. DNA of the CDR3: TGTGCCACCAGCAATTTACAGGGGGATGAGCAGTTCTTC. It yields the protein CATSNLQGDEQFF.

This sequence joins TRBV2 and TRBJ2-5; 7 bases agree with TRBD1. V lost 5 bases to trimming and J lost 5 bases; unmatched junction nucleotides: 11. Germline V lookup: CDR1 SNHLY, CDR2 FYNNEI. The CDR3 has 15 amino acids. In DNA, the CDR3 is TGTGCCAGCAGTTCCCGACAGGGTCGGCGGGAGACCCAGTACTTC. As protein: CASSSRQGRRETQYF.